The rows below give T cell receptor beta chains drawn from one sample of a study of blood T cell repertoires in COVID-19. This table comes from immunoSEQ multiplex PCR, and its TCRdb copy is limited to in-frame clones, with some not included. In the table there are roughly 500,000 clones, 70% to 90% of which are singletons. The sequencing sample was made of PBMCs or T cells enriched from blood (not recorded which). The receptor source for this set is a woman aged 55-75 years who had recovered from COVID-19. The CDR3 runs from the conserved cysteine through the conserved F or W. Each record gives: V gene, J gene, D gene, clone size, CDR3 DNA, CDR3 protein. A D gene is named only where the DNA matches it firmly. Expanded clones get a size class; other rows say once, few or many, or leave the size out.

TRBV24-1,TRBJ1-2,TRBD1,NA,TGTGCCACCAGTGACGGGACAGGGGTCTATGGCTACACCTTC,CATSDGTGVYGYTF
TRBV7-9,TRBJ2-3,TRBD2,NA,TGTGCCAGCAGCTTGGGACCGGGACTAGCGGGGTCGGCAGATACGCAGTATTTT,CASSLGPGLAGSADTQYF
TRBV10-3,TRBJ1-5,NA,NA,TGTGCCATCAGTGATTCAATATTGGGACAACCAAGATCCAATCAGCCCCAGCATTTT,CAISDSILGQPRSNQPQHF
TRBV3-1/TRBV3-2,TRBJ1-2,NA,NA,TGTGCCAGCAGCCGCCAAGCGACAGGCCGGGGCTACACCTTC,CASSRQATGRGYTF
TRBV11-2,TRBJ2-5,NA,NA,TGTGCCAGCAGCCAGAACACAGGGATAGAGACCCAGTACTTC,CASSQNTGIETQYF
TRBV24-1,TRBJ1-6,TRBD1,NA,TGTGCCACCAGTGATTCCCGAACAGGGGATGATTCACCCCTCCACTTT,CATSDSRTGDDSPLHF
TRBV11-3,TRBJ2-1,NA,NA,TGTGCCAGCAGCTTAGAAGGGTCAGGGTACAATGAGCAGTTCTTC,CASSLEGSGYNEQFF
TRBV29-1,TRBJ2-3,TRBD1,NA,TGCAGTGCACAGCGACAGGGGGCGGATACGCAGTATTTT,CSAQRQGADTQYF
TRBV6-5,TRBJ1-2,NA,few,TGTGCCAGCAGTTACGCTGCTCAGGGAAGGGGCTACACCTTC,CASSYAAQGRGYTF
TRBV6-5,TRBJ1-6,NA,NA,TGTGCCAGCAGTCCGATCGGGTCTTCACCCCTCCACTTT,CASSPIGSSPLHF
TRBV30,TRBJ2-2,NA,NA,TGTGCCTGGAGTGCGGGGTCGTACGGCGGGGAGCTGTTTTTT,CAWSAGSYGGELFF
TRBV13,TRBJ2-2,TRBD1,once,TGTGCCAGCAGCGAAATAGGACAGGGGGCTTCCGGGGAGCTGTTTTTT,CASSEIGQGASGELFF
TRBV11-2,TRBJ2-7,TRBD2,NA,TGTGCCAGCTCCCCCATGGGTTGGCGGGGGGCGGTCTACGAGCAGTACTTC,CASSPMGWRGAVYEQYF
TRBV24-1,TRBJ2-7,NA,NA,TGTGCCACCAGTGATGCACGGGGGACGACCTACGAGCAGTACTTC,CATSDARGTTYEQYF
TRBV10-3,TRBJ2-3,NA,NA,TGTGCCATCAGTGAGTCGAGAGATACGCAGTATTTT,CAISESRDTQYF
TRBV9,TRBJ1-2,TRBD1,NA,TGTGCCAGCAGCGTAGGGCTGGACAGGGTTGGCTACACCTTC,CASSVGLDRVGYTF
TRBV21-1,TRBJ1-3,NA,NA,TGTGCCAGCAGCAAATACACAGGGAACACCATATATTTT,CASSKYTGNTIYF
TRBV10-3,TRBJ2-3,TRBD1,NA,TGTGCCATCAGGGGACTGGGGGACAGGGGCACCGATACGCAGTATTTT,CAIRGLGDRGTDTQYF
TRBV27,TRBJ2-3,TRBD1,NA,TGTGCCAGCAGTTCCATCGGACAGGGCTCATCCACAGATACGCAGTATTTT,CASSSIGQGSSTDTQYF
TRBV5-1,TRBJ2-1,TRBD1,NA,TGCGCCAGCAGGCCCGGGACAGGGAATTTCTATGAGCAGTTCTTC,CASRPGTGNFYEQFF
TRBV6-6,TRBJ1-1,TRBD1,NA,TGTGCCAGCAGAGGGGGGACAGGTCACACTGAAGCTTTCTTT,CASRGGTGHTEAFF
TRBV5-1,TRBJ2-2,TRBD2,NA,TGCGCCAGCAGCTTTTGGCCTGTCCGGGGGGACACCGGGGAGCTGTTTTTT,CASSFWPVRGDTGELFF
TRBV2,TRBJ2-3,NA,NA,TGTGCCAGCTTTCCCCCCCCAGGGATCACAGATACGCAGTATTTT,CASFPPPGITDTQYF
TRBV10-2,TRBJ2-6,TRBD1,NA,TGCGCCAGCAGCGGAGACAGGGTAATCTCTGGGGCCAACGTCCTGACTTTC,CASSGDRVISGANVLTF
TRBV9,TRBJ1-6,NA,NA,TGTGCCAGCAGATCCGGGACACTTGGAAATTCACCCCTCCACTTT,CASRSGTLGNSPLHF
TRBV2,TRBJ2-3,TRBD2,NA,TGTGCCAGCAGTGAAGGGACTAGCGGGGGGGCAGGAACGCAGTATTTT,CASSEGTSGGAGTQYF
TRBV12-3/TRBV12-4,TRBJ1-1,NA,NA,TGTGCCAGCAGTCTACTGAACACTGAAGCTTTCTTT,CASSLLNTEAFF
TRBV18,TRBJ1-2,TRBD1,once,TGTGCCAGCTCACCGACAGGGGACGGCTACACCTTC,CASSPTGDGYTF
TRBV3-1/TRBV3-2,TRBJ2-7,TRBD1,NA,TGTGCCAGCAGCCATCAAGGCAGGGGGTACGAGCAGTACTTC,CASSHQGRGYEQYF
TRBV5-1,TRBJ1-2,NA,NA,TGCGCCAGCAGACTTACCCAATTTAACTATGGCTACACCTTC,CASRLTQFNYGYTF
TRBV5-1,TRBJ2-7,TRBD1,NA,TGCGCCAGCAGGGCCGGGACAGGGTCCTACGAGCAGTACTTC,CASRAGTGSYEQYF
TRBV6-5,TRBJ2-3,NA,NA,TGTGCCAGCAATGCAGGGGCGCTAGATACGCAGTATTTT,CASNAGALDTQYF
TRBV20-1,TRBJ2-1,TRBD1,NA,TGCAGTGCTAGTAGCAGTGGACAGGGTTACAATGAGCAGTTCTTC,CSASSSGQGYNEQFF